These T cell receptor beta chains were read from a single sample in a study of blood T cell repertoires in COVID-19. Clones were read by immunoSEQ multiplex PCR, and TCRdb kept only the in-frame ones, dropping some. Altogether roughly 250,000 clones are present, 80% to 90% being singletons, with the ten largest covering about 0.8%. Sequenced sample: peripheral blood. Receptor source: a man aged 25 to 40 with acute or convalescent COVID-19. CDR3s include the opening cysteine and the closing phenylalanine or tryptophan. Each record gives: D gene, J gene, V gene, CDR3 protein, CDR3 DNA. A D gene is named only where the DNA matches it firmly.

.	TRBJ1-4	TRBV6-5	CASRPFAVPSLFF	TGTGCCAGCAGGCCCTTTGCGGTTCCCTCGCTGTTTTTT
.	TRBJ1-5	TRBV6-4	CASSSEDGGPQHF	TGTGCCAGCAGTTCTGAAGACGGGGGGCCCCAGCATTTT
.	TRBJ2-7	TRBV29-1	CSAKRWAGDAYEQYF	TGCAGCGCCAAGCGGTGGGCAGGGGACGCTTACGAGCAGTACTTC
TRBD1	TRBJ1-1	TRBV6-6	CASRLSDRANTEAFF	TGTGCCAGCCGCCTATCCGACAGGGCAAACACTGAAGCTTTCTTT
.	TRBJ1-2	TRBV6-5	CASSPSGSYYGYTF	TGTGCCAGCAGTCCCTCCGGGAGTTACTATGGCTACACCTTC
TRBD1	TRBJ2-3	TRBV7-3	CASSKGTGFYTDTQYF	TGTGCCAGCAGTAAAGGGACAGGGTTTTATACAGATACGCAGTATTTT
.	TRBJ2-1	TRBV10-3	CAQKEGASDEQFF	TGTGCCCAAAAGGAGGGGGCGTCCGATGAGCAGTTCTTC
.	TRBJ2-1	TRBV5-1	CASSLYTVDEQFF	TGCGCCAGCAGCTTGTACACCGTCGATGAGCAGTTCTTC
.	TRBJ2-3	TRBV7-2	CASSSGLLTDTQYF	TGTGCCAGCAGCTCAGGACTACTCACAGATACGCAGTATTTT
TRBD1	TRBJ1-5	TRBV28	CASSLYIGQGMNQPQHF	TGTGCCAGCAGTTTATATATAGGACAGGGAATGAATCAGCCCCAGCATTTT
.	TRBJ1-1	TRBV10-3	CAISPAVMNTEAFF	TGTGCCATCAGCCCCGCGGTGATGAACACTGAAGCTTTCTTT
.	TRBJ1-4	TRBV18	CASSPFENEKLFF	TGTGCCAGCTCACCATTTGAGAATGAAAAACTGTTTTTT
TRBD2	TRBJ2-7	TRBV27	CASSSTLGLAGRYEQYF	TGTGCCAGCAGTTCAACCCTTGGACTAGCGGGACGATACGAGCAGTACTTC
TRBD2	TRBJ2-1	TRBV5-1	CASSLNGGGVNEQFF	TGCGCCAGCAGCTTGAACGGCGGGGGGGTCAATGAGCAGTTCTTC
.	TRBJ1-3	TRBV30	CAWTRGSAGNTIYF	TGTGCCTGGACAAGGGGATCGGCTGGAAACACCATATATTTT
.	TRBJ2-7	TRBV18	CASSTSGEQYF	TGTGCCAGCTCCACCTCCGGCGAGCAGTACTTC
.	TRBJ1-2	TRBV28	CASSLYGGNYGYTF	TGTGCCAGCAGTTTATACGGGGGAAACTATGGCTACACCTTC
TRBD2	TRBJ2-3	TRBV30	CAWSVRLAGGDTQYF	TGTGCCTGGAGTGTACGACTAGCGGGAGGTGATACGCAGTATTTT
.	TRBJ2-1	TRBV5-1	CASSSQTGLGNEQFF	TGCGCCAGCAGCTCTCAGACAGGTTTGGGCAATGAGCAGTTCTTC
.	TRBJ1-1	TRBV6-1	CASSELRRSTEAFF	TGTGCCAGCAGTGAACTCCGGAGGAGCACTGAAGCTTTCTTT
.	TRBJ2-6	TRBV5-1	CASSPDSYSGANVLTF	TGCGCCAGCAGCCCGGACAGTTACTCTGGGGCCAACGTCCTGACTTTC
.	TRBJ1-5	TRBV12-5	CASGSDQPQHF	TGTGCTAGTGGCTCGGATCAGCCCCAGCATTTT
.	TRBJ1-5	TRBV29-1	CSVVPFGNQPQHF	TGCAGCGTTGTTCCCTTCGGGAATCAGCCCCAGCATTTT
TRBD2	TRBJ2-7	TRBV9	CASSVGPSGSYEQYF	TGTGCCAGCAGCGTAGGGCCTAGCGGGAGCTACGAGCAGTACTTC
.	TRBJ2-7	TRBV7-8	CASSLATGTVYEQYF	TGTGCCAGCAGCTTGGCGACAGGGACTGTCTACGAGCAGTACTTC
TRBD1	TRBJ1-5	TRBV5-1	CASSLIGGGKPQHF	TGCGCCAGCAGCTTGATCGGAGGGGGCAAGCCCCAGCATTTT
TRBD1	TRBJ1-4	TRBV5-1	CASSTEGATNEKLFF	TGCGCCAGCAGCACTGAGGGGGCTACTAATGAAAAACTGTTTTTT
.	TRBJ2-7	TRBV4-1	CASSQSPGAVYEQYF	TGCGCCAGCAGCCAATCCCCCGGCGCGGTTTACGAGCAGTACTTC
TRBD1	TRBJ1-1	TRBV15	CATSGDRGTEAFF	TGTGCCACCAGCGGAGACAGGGGCACTGAAGCTTTCTTT
TRBD1	TRBJ1-2	TRBV6-6	CASRSGTAQLYGYTF	TGTGCCAGCAGGTCGGGGACAGCTCAATTATATGGCTACACCTTC
TRBD2	TRBJ2-1	TRBV27	CASSLGSGRVNEQFF	TGTGCCAGCAGTTTAGGTAGCGGGAGGGTCAATGAGCAGTTCTTC